This entry lists 12 T cell receptor beta chains sequenced from one sample in a study of regulatory T cells in long-lasting Graves disease. Regarding time point: newly diagnosed GD, antithyroid drugs for less than 3 months. The TCR library was made from RNA that had been extracted from PBMCs in TRIzol. The TCR beta library used iRepertoire HTBI primers with Arm-PCR amplification of CDR3. TCRdb re-analysed the multiplex PCR reads in MiXCR, keeping a single row per CDR3 protein. The table lists more than 400,000 distinct CDR3 sequences, about 15% of them singletons. This sample also belongs to another study, concerning T cells in Graves' hyperthyroidism and ophthalmopathy.

The sample here was peripheral blood mononuclear cells (PBMCs), taken at new diagnosis, from a patient treated with antithyroid drugs. The receptors here all came from a woman in her thirties with Graves disease.

This chain uses TRBV7-2 with TRBJ1-3, with D perhaps matching TRBD1 (5 bases). V lost 7 bases, J lost 0 bases, and 13 bases lay in between. In germline, CDR1 is SGHTA, CDR2 FQGNSA. The CDR3 has 15 amino acids. The CDR3 nucleotides read TGTGCCAGCAACCCCCCGGGGACCTCTGGAAACACCATATATTTT. As protein: CASNPPGTSGNTIYF.

This clonotype has ten or more counts. This chain connects TRBV30 to TRBJ2-1; 14 bases line up with TRBD2. The junction had 6 bases not matched to a gene; V was cut back by 2 bases and J by 9 bases. The CDR3 is 15 residues long. The germline V gene encodes CDR1 GTSNPN and CDR2 SVGIG (reference sequence). CDR3 DNA sequence: TGTGCCTGGAGTTCAAAGGGACTAGCGGGAGTTGAGCAGTTCTTC. Amino acid sequence: CAWSSKGLAGVEQFF.

This clonotype showed up many times. The chain employs TRBV28 and TRBJ2-7; tentatively, D is TRBD2 (6 bases). The CDR3 sequence is 16 residues long. Germline V CDR1 and CDR2: MDHEN, SYDVKM. Trimming pared 3 bases from V and 5 bases from J, leaving 20 bases between. This CDR3 reads CASSLNGWGDSDEQYF. DNA for the CDR3: TGTGCCAGCAGTTTGAACGGTTGGGGGGATAGCGACGAGCAGTACTTC. Full variable domain (outside the CDR3, taken from reference TRBV28 and TRBJ2-7): DVKVTQSSRYLVKRTGEKVFLECVQDMDHENMFWYRQDPGLGLRLIYFSYDVKMKEKGDIPEGYSVSREKKERFSLILESASTNQTSMYLCASSLNGWGDSDEQYFGPGTRLTVT.

Regarding this clonotype: A read error may be the cause here, since a much bigger clone is one base away. This chain links TRBV7-2 with TRBJ2-4; 9 nucleotides match TRBD2. V gave up 4 bases and J gave up 6 bases; unmatched junction bases: 7. CDR1 and CDR2 (germline): SGHTA, FQGNSA. CDR3 length equals 15 residues. CDR3 amino acids: CASSSLAGPTNIQYF. The CDR3 nucleotides are TGTGCCAGCAGCTCCCTAGCGGGACCGACAAACATTCAGTACTTC.

This clonotype showed up many times. This chain links TRBV9 with TRBJ2-7; TRBD1 or TRBD2 may be the D gene (5 bases each). V was clipped by 2 bases and J by 3 bases, with 15 bases between them. The CDR3 spans 15 residues. Germline assignment: CDR1 SGDLS and CDR2 YYNGEE. CDR3 sequence reads: CASSVTSGRHYEQYF. In nucleotides, the CDR3 is TGTGCCAGCAGCGTGACATCGGGACGGCACTACGAGCAGTACTTC. Together with reference TRBV9 and TRBJ2-7, the CDR3 gives the full variable domain: DSGVTQTPKHLITATGQRVTLRCSPRSGDLSVYWYQQSLDQGLQFLIQYYNGEERAKGNILERFSAQQFPDLHSELNLSSLELGDSALYFCASSVTSGRHYEQYFGPGTRLTVT.

This clonotype was recorded many times. The chain recombines TRBV30 with TRBJ2-3; possibly TRBD1 for D (5 bases). Germline-derived CDR1 and CDR2 are GTSNPN and SVGIG (reference sequence). This CDR3 has 12 amino acids. The CDR3 bases are TGTGCTCAGGGATATAGCACAGATACGCAGTATTTT. This encodes CAQGYSTDTQYF.

The chain joins TRBV19 to TRBJ2-3; D call uncertain. The V gene lost 5 bases and the J gene lost 7 bases, with 10 bases spanning the gap. The CDR3 contains 12 residues. Germline V gene sequence: CDR1 LNHDA, CDR2 SQIVND (reference sequence). CDR3 residues: CASSLAGYTQYF. The CDR3 DNA reads TGTGCCAGTAGTTTGGCTGGCTATACGCAGTATTTT.

This clonotype was seen only a few times. V and J are TRBV6-1 and TRBJ2-1; D remains unclear. V lost 6 bases, J lost 6 bases, and 12 bases lay in between. The CDR3 loop spans 13 amino acids. CDR1 is MNHNS and CDR2 is SASEGT in the germline V gene. The CDR3 protein is CASSHSIANEQFF. In DNA form, the CDR3 reads TGTGCCAGCAGCCATTCGATAGCCAATGAGCAGTTCTTC.

This clonotype was recorded at least ten times. CDR3 coding DNA: TGCGCCAGCAGCTTGGAGGCTAGCGGGAGGTTTATGGTCTCCTACGAGCAGTACTTC. This translates into CASSLEASGRFMVSYEQYF. This chain joins TRBV5-1 and TRBJ2-7, with 11 bases that match TRBD2. CDR3 length: 19 amino acids. Trimming removed 0 bases from V and 0 bases from J; junction bases left unmatched: 11. The germline V gene has CDR1 SGHRS and CDR2 YFSETQ. The full variable domain, its missing parts supplied by reference TRBV5-1 and TRBJ2-7, is KAGVTQTPRYLIKTRGQQVTLSCSPISGHRSVSWYQQTPGQGLQFLFEYFSETQRNKGNFPGRFSGRQFSNSRSEMNVSTLELGDSALYLCASSLEASGRFMVSYEQYFGPGTRLTVT.

This clonotype appeared many times. The chain has TRBV7-8 and TRBJ2-1; no clear D gene. The V end was cut by 3 bases, the J end by 4 bases, with 10 bases between. The germline gives CDR1 SGHVS, CDR2 FQNEAQ. The CDR3 extends over 14 amino acids. The CDR3 sequence: CASSFEALYNEQFF. The CDR3 DNA is TGTGCCAGCAGCTTTGAGGCCCTATACAATGAGCAGTTCTTC.

This clonotype was counted a few times. The chain recombines TRBV19 with TRBJ1-1, with D maybe TRBD1 (6 bases). This CDR3 is built from 15 residues. V was pared by 6 bases and J by 1 base, with 15 bases between. Germline CDR1 and CDR2: LNHDA and SQIVND (reference sequence). DNA of the CDR3: TGTGCCAGTAGCCAAACCGGGACATCGAACACTGAAGCTTTCTTT. Residues: CASSQTGTSNTEAFF.

CDR3 nucleotide sequence: TGTGCCAGCAGCACGACCCTTAAAGGGTCGAATACCTACGAGCAGTACTTC. This gives the protein CASSTTLKGSNTYEQYF. The gene calls are TRBV12-3 or TRBV12-4 and TRBJ2-7; D call uncertain. The V and J ends lost 6 bases and 2 bases respectively, with 23 bases between them. This CDR3 is built from 17 residues.